Listed below are T cell receptor beta chains from one sample, sequenced in a study of OX40 agonist ivuxolimab in advanced cancers. Using immunoSEQ multiplex PCR, the repertoire was profiled, and TCRdb retains in-frame clones only, with some absent. The table lists more than 35,000 clones, approximately 80% of them singletons. This specimen was CD4+ or CD8+ T cells sorted from blood, taken in a trial of the OX40 agonist ivuxolimab. These receptors all come from an adult with an advanced solid tumor such as melanoma, head and neck, liver or kidney cancer. Both conserved end residues are part of each CDR3. The D gene is left open where the match is weak. Not all rows give a size; the values are once, few, many and, for expanded clones, a class.

-	-	TRBV10-1	TRBJ2-2	CASSESWGAKRTGELFF	TGCGCCAGCAGTGAGTCATGGGGGGCGAAGAGAACCGGGGAGCTGTTTTTT
TRBD2	medium-sized	TRBV2	TRBJ2-2	CASSIAGGQYGGELFF	TGTGCCAGCTCAATAGCGGGAGGGCAATATGGCGGGGAGCTGTTTTTT
-	-	TRBV25-1	TRBJ1-2	CATLDKANYGYTF	TGTGCCACTTTGGATAAAGCTAACTATGGCTACACCTTC
TRBD2	-	TRBV7-9	TRBJ2-5	CASSHPAGEMYQETQYF	TGTGCCAGCAGCCACCCGGCGGGGGAGATGTACCAAGAGACCCAGTACTTC
-	-	TRBV23-1	TRBJ2-7	CASSQSGTPHWYEQYF	TGCGCCAGCAGTCAATCCGGGACCCCACATTGGTACGAGCAGTACTTC
-	-	TRBV25-1	TRBJ1-1	CASRSGTEAFF	TGTGCCAGCAGGTCTGGTACTGAAGCTTTCTTT
-	-	TRBV13	TRBJ2-1	CASSSAGQKYNEQFF	TGTGCCAGCAGCTCCGCCGGACAGAAATACAATGAGCAGTTCTTC
TRBD1	few	TRBV2	TRBJ2-3	CASRSWTGGRDTQYF	TGTGCCAGCAGATCATGGACAGGGGGCCGAGATACGCAGTATTTT
TRBD1	-	TRBV10-3	TRBJ2-5	CAISETGTGIRGVTETQYF	TGTGCCATCAGCGAAACCGGGACAGGGATCCGGGGGGTCACGGAGACCCAGTACTTC
-	once	TRBV30	TRBJ1-5	CAWSVLGSDQPQHF	TGTGCCTGGAGTGTATTAGGCTCTGATCAGCCCCAGCATTTT
TRBD2	-	TRBV6-5	TRBJ2-5	CASSSTSGGAGETQYF	TGTGCCAGCAGTTCGACTAGCGGGGGGGCGGGGGAGACCCAGTACTTC
TRBD1	-	TRBV5-6	TRBJ1-2	CASSLAQGAHYGYTF	TGTGCCAGCAGCTTGGCGCAGGGGGCTCACTATGGCTACACCTTC
TRBD1	-	TRBV28	TRBJ2-1	CASSFPSDRGRYNEQFF	TGTGCCAGCAGTTTCCCGTCCGACAGGGGAAGGTACAATGAGCAGTTCTTC
-	-	TRBV28	TRBJ2-1	CASSLRGGPTAEQFF	TGTGCCAGCAGTTTAAGGGGCGGACCTACAGCAGAGCAGTTCTTC
-	once	TRBV7-8	TRBJ2-7	CASSLDRVDYEQYF	TGTGCCAGCAGCTTAGACAGGGTAGACTACGAGCAGTACTTC
-	medium-sized	TRBV2	TRBJ2-7	CASKGTPYEQYF	TGTGCCAGCAAAGGGACCCCCTACGAGCAGTACTTC
-	-	TRBV2	TRBJ2-5	CASSEGQGELGLQETQYF	TGTGCCAGCAGTGAGGGGCAGGGAGAATTAGGCCTCCAGGAGACCCAGTACTTC
-	-	TRBV5-4	TRBJ1-1	CASSSRGGGRDTEAFF	TGTGCCAGCAGCTCGCGCGGTGGCGGGAGGGATACTGAAGCTTTCTTT